One and the same sample provided the 30 T cell receptor beta chains below, sequenced in a study of blood T cell repertoires in COVID-19. Only in-frame clones appear in the TCRdb table, and some are missing; sequencing was by immunoSEQ multiplex PCR. The repertoire has about 140,000 clones, around 84% of them found once; the top ten carry 10%. The sample consisted of peripheral blood. The receptors stem from a man aged 60-69 years with active or convalescent COVID-19.

The chain joins TRBV6-6 to TRBJ2-2, with TRBD2 identical over 7 bases. The CDR3 covers 16 residues. V shed 0 bases, J shed 1 base, and the junction held 2 bases outside the gene matches. CDR1 is MNHNY and CDR2 is SVGAGI in the germline V gene (reference sequence). The CDR3 region has the DNA TGTGCCAGCAGTTACTCGAGCGGGGTGAACACCGGGGAGCTGTTTTTT. Encoded protein: CASSYSSGVNTGELFF.

This sequence joins TRBV30 and TRBJ1-1, with a weak D call TRBD1 (6 bases). The V end lost 2 bases, the J end lost 10 bases, and 20 bases lay between the germline ends. Germline V gene lookup returns CDR1 GTSNPN and CDR2 SVGIG (reference sequence). The CDR3 sequence is 14 residues long. The DNA of the CDR3 is TGTGCCTGGAGTCCACAGGGCTCCGTTGAGACAGCTTTCTTT. It translates to CAWSPQGSVETAFF.

The CDR3 DNA follows: TGTGCCAGCAGTTACGCTGCAGGGGACAATCAGCCCCAGCATTTT. Its protein is CASSYAAGDNQPQHF. The rearrangement links TRBV6-2 or TRBV6-3 to TRBJ1-5; D perhaps matches TRBD1 (6 bases). Trimming cost V 2 bases and J 3 bases, with 11 bases left between them. The CDR3 is made up of 15 amino acids. Per germline, CDR1 MNHEY and CDR2 SVGEGT.

This clone was seen a few times. CDR3 region: CSAQGFGQFF. In DNA form, the CDR3 reads TGCAGCGCTCAGGGGTTTGGGCAGTTCTTC. The V and J genes are TRBV29-1 and TRBJ2-1, with D possibly TRBD1 on 6 matching bases. V lost 7 bases, J lost 12 bases, and 13 bases lay in between. The CDR3 length is 10 residues. Per germline, CDR1 SQVTM and CDR2 ANQGSEA.

The chain carries TRBV6-5 and TRBJ1-4; tentatively, D is TRBD1 (6 bases). The CDR3 is made up of 15 amino acids. Germline V gives CDR1 MNHEY, CDR2 SVGAGI. The V end was cut by 6 bases, the J end by 5 bases, with 16 bases between. CDR3 DNA sequence: TGTGCCAGCAGCCCCGTCAGGGGCGGGAATGAAAAACTGTTTTTT. The encoded protein is CASSPVRGGNEKLFF.

The rearrangement uses TRBV2 and TRBJ1-2; TRBD1 matches at 7 bases. Losses at the gene ends were 3 bases for V and 14 bases for J; bases not matched to a gene: 9. Germline lookup yields CDR1 SNHLY and CDR2 FYNNEI. CDR3 length equals 12 residues. The DNA of the CDR3 is TGTGCCAGCAGTGAGGGGACAGCTGGAGGGACCTTC. Its translation is CASSEGTAGGTF.

This clone was seen a single time. V gene TRBV5-1 combines with J gene TRBJ2-7; 8 nucleotides match TRBD2. Germline V gene sequence: CDR1 SGHRS, CDR2 YFSETQ. CDR3 length equals 15 residues. Trimming took 0 bases from V and 5 from J; bases not matched to a gene: 7. CDR3 amino acids: CASSLGLAGYDEQYV. The CDR3 DNA is TGCGCCAGCAGCTTGGGGTTAGCGGGATACGACGAGCAGTACGTC.

The CDR3 DNA follows: TGTGCCAGCTCACCACGACAGGGGGACGCGGGCGCTAACTATGGCTACACCTTC. Encoded protein: CASSPRQGDAGANYGYTF. V and J are TRBV18 and TRBJ1-2, with 9 positions matching TRBD1. Unmatched junction bases numbered 9, after V lost 1 base and J lost 0 bases. Germline V CDR1 and CDR2: KGHSH, LQKENI. CDR3 length equals 18 residues.

The genes are TRBV29-1 and TRBJ2-7; 10 bases are shared with TRBD1. The CDR3 is 13 amino acids. In germline, CDR1 is SQVTM, CDR2 ANQGSEA. Trimming cost V 7 bases and J 6 bases; bases outside gene matches: 9. CDR3 DNA: TGCAGCGCCCGGACAGGGGGATTCGGCGAGCAGTACGTC. It encodes CSARTGGFGEQYV.

The table lists this clone with a count of one. This chain uses TRBV19 with TRBJ1-1; D gene unclear. CDR1 LNHDA and CDR2 SQIVND come from the germline V gene (reference sequence). V gave up 4 bases and J gave up 3 bases, with 12 bases separating them. The CDR3 covers 14 residues. The CDR3 bases are TGTGCCAGTAGTAGGCGTGGAGGGCACACTGAAGCTTTCTTT. Protein sequence: CASSRRGGHTEAFF.

J is TRBJ1-2 and V is TRBV24-1; unclear D gene. The CDR3 runs to 14 residues. The germline V and J ends were trimmed by 4 bases and 2 bases, with 10 bases remaining between them. Germline CDR1 reads KGHDR; CDR2 reads SFDVKD. The CDR3 protein is CATSDMTENYGYTF. The CDR3 nucleotides read TGTGCCACCAGTGACATGACTGAGAACTATGGCTACACCTTC.

The chain uses TRBV19 and TRBJ1-2; D might be TRBD1 (6 bases). The CDR3 consists of 14 residues. CDR1 and CDR2 (germline): LNHDA, SQIVND (reference sequence). V was trimmed by 9 bases and J by 4 bases, leaving 18 bases between them. The CDR3 nucleotides are TGTGCCAGCCAACCAGACAGGCTCGGCTATGGCTACACCTTC. Protein product: CASQPDRLGYGYTF.

The rearrangement links TRBV12-3 or TRBV12-4 to TRBJ1-2; D might be TRBD1 (5 bases). V was cut by 6 bases and J by 4 bases, with 12 bases left in between. This CDR3 has 13 amino acids. CDR3 loop: CASSDSPSYGYTF. Here the CDR3 DNA reads TGTGCCAGCAGCGACAGTCCTTCCTATGGCTACACCTTC.

This chain uses TRBV7-9 with TRBJ2-1; tentative D call: TRBD2 (5 bases). V lost 3 bases, J lost 5 bases, and 11 bases lay in between. The CDR3 spans 14 residues. Germline-derived CDR1 and CDR2 are SEHNR and FQNEAQ (reference sequence). The CDR3 is CASSFFGLDNEQFF. CDR3 nucleotide sequence: TGTGCCAGCAGCTTTTTCGGACTTGACAATGAGCAGTTCTTC.

V is TRBV27 and J is TRBJ1-1; TRBD1 is a possible D gene (5 bases). The V gene lost 10 bases and the J gene lost 3 bases, with 15 bases spanning the gap. CDR1 is MNHEY, CDR2 SMNVEV, per germline (reference sequence). The CDR3 covers 13 residues. Here the CDR3 DNA reads TGTGCCACAGGACGGCAGGGCTACACTGAAGCTTTCTTT. Its translation: CATGRQGYTEAFF.

The J gene is TRBJ2-2, the V gene TRBV27; TRBD1 aligns across 8 bases. The V segment lost 6 bases and the J segment 4 bases; nucleotides outside the gene matches: 7. Germline loops: CDR1 MNHEY, CDR2 SMNVEV (reference sequence). The CDR3 runs to 15 residues. CDR3: CASSPGGGVTGELFF. The CDR3 nucleotides read TGTGCCAGCAGCCCAGGGGGCGGCGTCACCGGGGAGCTGTTTTTT.

This clone is a singleton in its sample. The J gene is TRBJ1-5, the V gene TRBV10-3; 7 positions agree with TRBD1. Trimming removed 6 bases from V and 1 base from J; junction bases left unmatched: 12. This CDR3 is built from 17 residues. Germline V gene sequence: CDR1 ENHRY, CDR2 SYGVKD. In nucleotides, the CDR3 is TGTGCCATCAGCGCTGGGCAAGGGGGCGGAAGCAATCAGCCCCAGCATTTT. As protein: CAISAGQGGGSNQPQHF.

The V call is TRBV9, the J call TRBJ1-1, with D perhaps TRBD1 (6 bases). This CDR3 has 14 residues. Germline loops: CDR1 SGDLS, CDR2 YYNGEE. Trimming shortened V by 5 bases and J by 0 bases, and 11 bases separated the two germline ends. The CDR3 region is CASSPPGVNTEAFF. For the CDR3, the DNA is TGTGCCAGCAGTCCCCCAGGGGTGAACACTGAAGCTTTCTTT.

This clone was detected only once. This rearrangement joins TRBV6-5 to TRBJ2-1; unclear D gene. V was shortened by 7 bases and J by 0 bases, with 13 bases between the two germline ends. Germline V gene data show CDR1 as MNHEY and CDR2 as SVGAGI. The CDR3 is 15 residues long. The CDR3 DNA is TGTGCCAGCACCCTAGTCATGAGCTCCTACAATGAGCAGTTCTTC. It specifies CASTLVMSSYNEQFF.

The gene calls are TRBV6-1 and TRBJ1-1; D not resolved. CDR3 length: 15 residues. Trimming left V 1 base short and J 4 bases short, with 13 bases between. Germline loops: CDR1 MNHNS, CDR2 SASEGT. The DNA for the CDR3 is TGTGCCAGCAGTGAAGAGGGAGGAGTGGGCACTGAAGCTTTCTTT. This sequence encodes CASSEEGGVGTEAFF.

This clone was recorded once. The rearrangement links TRBV7-8 to TRBJ1-5; D not resolved. This CDR3 contains 15 residues. Germline CDR1 reads SGHVS; CDR2 reads FQNEAQ. Trimming shortened V by 2 bases and J by 7 bases, and 15 bases separated the two germline ends. In DNA, the CDR3 is TGTGCCAGCAGCTTATACGGAGCCGGGAACCAGCCCCAGCATTTT. Protein: CASSLYGAGNQPQHF.

V is TRBV2 and J is TRBJ1-4; a possible D gene is TRBD1 (6 bases). CDR1 is SNHLY and CDR2 is FYNNEI in the germline V gene. Trimming took 5 bases from V and 8 from J, leaving 12 bases between them. The CDR3 contains 13 residues. The CDR3: CASSIRGNEKLFF. Written as DNA, the CDR3 is TGTGCCAGCAGTATCAGGGGAAACGAAAAACTGTTTTTT.

This chain joins TRBV28 and TRBJ1-3, with TRBD1 matching over 11 bases. The CDR3 loop spans 13 amino acids. Germline CDR1 MDHEN, CDR2 SYDVKM. Trimming took 11 bases from V and 2 from J; bases not matched to a gene: 2. CDR3 in DNA: TGTGCCGGACAGGGGGCCCCTGGAAACACCATATATTTT. Protein sequence: CAGQGAPGNTIYF.

This sequence joins TRBV4-1 and TRBJ1-4; D might be TRBD1 (5 bases). Germline CDR1 is MGHRA and CDR2 is YSYEKL. The CDR3 is made up of 16 amino acids. The germline V and J ends were trimmed by 0 bases and 2 bases, with 10 bases remaining between them. The CDR3 bases are TGCGCCAGCAGCCAAGATTGGAGGGGCACTAATGAAAAACTGTTTTTT. Translation gives CASSQDWRGTNEKLFF.

V and J are TRBV6-5 and TRBJ2-1; 7 bases map to TRBD1. The CDR3 has 14 residues. CDR1 is MNHEY, CDR2 SVGAGI, per germline. The J segment lost 5 bases and the V segment lost 2 bases, leaving 3 bases of the junction unmatched. CDR3 loop: CASSYDRADNEQFF. The CDR3, as DNA: TGTGCCAGCAGTTACGACAGGGCCGACAATGAGCAGTTCTTC.

This clone has a handful of counts. The J gene is TRBJ2-3, the V gene TRBV10-2; TRBD2 agrees at 11 bases. The ends lost 3 bases at V and 2 bases at J; junction bases unmatched: 10. Germline V CDR1 and CDR2: WSHSY, SAAADI. This CDR3 region has 18 residues. The CDR3 protein is CASSEWASGGHHTDTQYF. The DNA of the CDR3 is TGCGCCAGCAGTGAATGGGCTAGCGGGGGGCACCACACAGATACGCAGTATTTT.

The chain links TRBV7-2 to TRBJ2-1; 7 bases fit TRBD2. Germline CDR1 and CDR2: SGHTA and FQGNSA. V shed 2 bases and J 7 bases; nucleotides not matched to a gene: 8. The CDR3 is 15 amino acids. The CDR3 here is CASSLWRESVNEQFF. For the CDR3, the DNA is TGTGCCAGCAGCTTATGGCGGGAGTCGGTGAATGAGCAGTTCTTC.

The chain is built from TRBV6-2 or TRBV6-3 and TRBJ2-1; TRBD1 matches 8 bases. V lost 0 bases to trimming and J lost 10 bases; unmatched junction nucleotides: 11. Germline V gene lookup returns CDR1 MNHEY and CDR2 SVGEGT. The CDR3 runs to 16 residues. CDR3 residues: CASSYSDRVRMIEQFF. Written as DNA, the CDR3 is TGTGCCAGCAGTTACTCGGACAGGGTGAGAATGATAGAGCAGTTCTTC.

V gene TRBV7-8 combines with J gene TRBJ1-3; no reliable D call. The CDR3 is made up of 16 amino acids. V gave up 5 bases and J gave up 0 bases, with 14 bases separating them. CDR1 is SGHVS and CDR2 is FQNEAQ in the germline V gene. The CDR3 DNA reads TGTGCCAGCAGCCCAATGACACCATCCTCTGGAAACACCATATATTTT. Protein sequence: CASSPMTPSSGNTIYF.

This chain uses TRBV5-1 with TRBJ2-7; D is perhaps TRBD2 (6 bases). The CDR3 totals 18 residues. Germline values: CDR1 SGHRS, CDR2 YFSETQ. Trimming took off 4 bases at V and 6 bases at J, with 29 bases between the two ends. Here the CDR3 DNA reads TGCGCCAGCAGCCCTATCCGGGCACTAGACGGGAGTATAGGCGAGCAGTACTTC. Encoded protein: CASSPIRALDGSIGEQYF.